This T cell receptor beta chain was captured by sequencing in a study of cytomegalovirus exposure and HLA in healthy donors. Concerning this clone itself: Its antigen is not identified.

The study, taken as a whole, reports: Donors were assumed by presence/absence analyses to have roughly uniform sequencing depth. Some V segments (TRBV6-2 and TRBV6-3 among them) were excluded as indistinguishable. One later analysis reportedly identified an Asian-associated ancestry cluster that showed fewer N-insertions than the approximately 700-donor mean.

The CDR3 is 14 amino acids. Germline CDR1 and CDR2: SNHLY and FYNNEI. Trimming took 6 bases from V and 8 from J; bases not matched to a gene: 7. PCR employed 60 Vbeta and 13 Jbeta primers. Here immunoSEQ multiplex PCR was the method, and the copy in TCRdb shows in-frame clones only, minus some. The sample carries 150,000 to 190,000 clones, 75% recorded once. V usage is TRBV2 and J usage is TRBJ1-4, with TRBD1 identical over 9 bases. This TCR came from a man in his late teens or twenties in good health and CMV-seronegative. Sequencing was carried out using PBMCs. CDR3 sequence reads: CASRDRGWGEKLFF. The CDR3 region has the DNA TGTGCCAGCAGGGACAGGGGTTGGGGAGAAAAACTGTTTTTT.